The clone carrying this T cell receptor beta chain occurred a few times. Its antigen is unknown. Unmatched junction bases numbered 9, after V lost 2 bases and J lost 1 base. Germline CDR1 MGHRA, CDR2 YSYEKL. The CDR3 is 17 amino acids. The sample belongs to a study of blood T cells in healthy people across ages. A second PCR, run for about 6 to 11 cycles, used a sample-barcoded 5' primer plus a J-beta primer mix. A 12-random-nucleotide template-switch adaptor tagged each cDNA molecule. From the 5' RACE reads, TCRdb called clonotypes with MiXCR, one entry per CDR3 protein. The table records 1.5 million or so distinct CDR3 sequences, 42% of them present only once. General study results and limits: Those diversity estimates obtained from one million T cells were thought to be underestimates.

The TCR originated in a woman between 18 and 29 years old in good health. The specimen sequenced was blood. This chain joins TRBV4-1 and TRBJ1-1, with 8 bases that match TRBD1. CDR3 in amino acids: CASSQTGGNMRNTEAFF. CDR3 in DNA: TGCGCCAGCAGCCAAACAGGGGGAAATATGCGGAACACTGAAGCTTTCTTT.